This is a list of T cell receptor beta chains from one sample in a study of shared clonotypes between healthy human individuals. TCRdb keeps only in-frame clones here, not all; method: immunoSEQ multiplex PCR. Of 400,000 to 600,000 clones in the sample, over 60% are singletons; the top ten hold about 12%. The sequenced sample was PBMCs. Source of these receptors: a woman aged 40 to 50 in good health. Some clones in this sample may be carry-over from other donors' samples. CDR3s include the opening cysteine and the closing phenylalanine or tryptophan. D genes are given only for firm matches. Size is omitted from some rows. Given values are once, few, many or a class for expanded clones.

TRBV7-9	-	TRBJ2-1	-	CASSADPSREQFF	TGTGCCAGCAGCGCAGACCCGAGCCGTGAGCAGTTCTTC
TRBV28	TRBD2	TRBJ2-1	-	CASWTSGRARHEQFF	TGTGCCAGCTGGACTAGCGGGAGGGCTAGGCATGAGCAGTTCTTC
TRBV27	TRBD2	TRBJ2-1	-	CASAGTSGASSYNEQFF	TGTGCCAGCGCCGGGACTAGCGGGGCCAGCTCCTACAATGAGCAGTTCTTC
TRBV7-2	-	TRBJ2-5	-	CASSPRPYTQETQYF	TGTGCCAGCAGCCCGCGGCCGTATACTCAAGAGACCCAGTACTTC
TRBV5-1	TRBD2	TRBJ2-1	-	CASRPQGLAGNEQFF	TGCGCCAGCAGGCCCCAGGGACTAGCGGGGAATGAGCAGTTCTTC
TRBV19	TRBD2	TRBJ2-5	-	CASSITGGGLETQYF	TGTGCCAGTAGTATAACGGGAGGGGGGCTGGAGACCCAGTACTTC
TRBV7-9	-	TRBJ2-2	-	CASSNWAQPGELFF	TGTGCCAGCAGCAACTGGGCCCAGCCCGGGGAGCTGTTTTTT
TRBV5-1	-	TRBJ2-2	few	CASSSQDPTTGELFF	TGCGCCAGCAGCTCACAGGACCCAACCACCGGGGAGCTGTTTTTT
TRBV5-6	TRBD2	TRBJ2-3	-	CASSLAGERADTQYF	TGTGCCAGCAGCTTAGCGGGAGAGAGGGCAGATACGCAGTATTTT
TRBV9	-	TRBJ1-3	once	CASSADSSGNTIYF	TGTGCCAGCTCAGCGGACAGCTCTGGAAACACCATATATTTT
TRBV4-2	-	TRBJ1-2	-	CASSQDRQPNYGYTF	TGTGCCAGCAGCCAAGATCGACAGCCGAACTATGGCTACACCTTC
TRBV28	TRBD1	TRBJ1-2	-	CASSLHSGGGGYTF	TGTGCCAGCAGTTTACACTCAGGGGGCGGTGGCTACACCTTC
TRBV7-2	-	TRBJ1-5	-	CASSFVWGGNQPQHF	TGTGCCAGCAGCTTCGTCTGGGGAGGGAATCAGCCCCAGCATTTT
TRBV7-9	TRBD1	TRBJ1-2	-	CASSPAGTGASYGYTF	TGTGCCAGCAGCCCCGCCGGGACAGGGGCATCCTATGGCTACACCTTC
TRBV2	-	TRBJ2-5	many	CASSESQGGYQETQYF	TGTGCCAGCAGTGAAAGCCAGGGAGGTTACCAAGAGACCCAGTACTTC
TRBV7-2	-	TRBJ2-5	-	CASSLVASFGQETQYF	TGTGCCAGCAGCTTAGTGGCGAGCTTCGGACAAGAGACCCAGTACTTC
TRBV7-6	-	TRBJ2-3	once	CASSLVQAGDTQYF	TGTGCCAGCAGCTTAGTGCAGGCAGGAGATACGCAGTATTTT
TRBV7-3	TRBD2	TRBJ2-3	-	CASSPGTSGRTDTQYF	TGTGCCAGCAGCCCCGGGACTAGCGGGAGGACAGATACGCAGTATTTT
TRBV4-3	-	TRBJ2-2	-	CASSALGRSTGELFF	TGCGCCAGCAGCGCCCTAGGGCGGAGCACCGGGGAGCTGTTTTTT
TRBV28	TRBD2	TRBJ2-7	once	CASSFFLAGATLFGYEQYF	TGTGCCAGCAGTTTTTTCCTAGCGGGAGCCACCTTATTTGGCTACGAGCAGTACTTC
TRBV11-2	TRBD1	TRBJ1-5	-	CASETGGGSNQPQHF	TGTGCCAGCGAGACAGGGGGCGGAAGCAATCAGCCCCAGCATTTT
TRBV7-6	TRBD1	TRBJ2-2	few	CASRHFDRADTGELFF	TGTGCCAGCAGACATTTCGACAGGGCGGACACCGGGGAGCTGTTTTTT
TRBV11-3	TRBD2	TRBJ2-5	-	CASSLTSGKQETQYF	TGTGCCAGCAGCTTGACTAGCGGGAAACAAGAGACCCAGTACTTC
TRBV10-3	-	TRBJ1-1	-	CAIKGQLNTEAFF	TGTGCCATCAAGGGACAATTGAACACTGAAGCTTTCTTT
TRBV14	-	TRBJ2-7	-	CASSQVGGTDYEQYF	TGTGCCAGCAGCCAAGTGGGGGGGACAGATTACGAGCAGTACTTC
TRBV11-2	TRBD2	TRBJ2-3	-	CASSPHTEREVPDTQYF	TGTGCCAGCAGCCCGCATACGGAGCGGGAGGTGCCAGATACGCAGTATTTT
TRBV28	-	TRBJ1-1	-	CASTSAGGNTEAFF	TGTGCCAGCACCTCGGCCGGGGGGAACACTGAAGCTTTCTTT
TRBV7-8	-	TRBJ1-2	once	CASSFRETGGYTF	TGTGCCAGCAGCTTCAGGGAAACAGGCGGCTACACCTTC
TRBV14	TRBD1	TRBJ1-2	once	CASSQDMTGFGSGYTF	TGTGCCAGCAGCCAAGATATGACAGGGTTTGGGTCTGGCTACACCTTC
TRBV5-1	-	TRBJ2-7	-	CASSLEGPGEQYF	TGCGCCAGCAGCTTGGAAGGTCCTGGCGAGCAGTACTTC
TRBV11-2	TRBD2	TRBJ2-7	-	CASRTLLAGPYEQYF	TGTGCCAGCAGGACCTTACTAGCGGGACCCTACGAGCAGTACTTC
TRBV7-9	-	TRBJ2-2	-	CASSLPRVQGTGELFF	TGTGCCAGCAGCTTACCCCGGGTCCAAGGGACCGGGGAGCTGTTTTTT
TRBV7-2	-	TRBJ2-1	-	CASSTGPQEFF	TGTGCCAGCAGCACCGGACCTCAGGAGTTCTTC
TRBV5-1	TRBD2	TRBJ2-1	few	CASSWEASGSSYNEQFF	TGCGCCAGCAGCTGGGAGGCTAGCGGAAGCTCCTACAATGAGCAGTTCTTC
TRBV5-1	TRBD2	TRBJ2-1	-	CASSLEPAGAYNEQFF	TGCGCCAGCAGCTTGGAACCAGCGGGAGCCTACAATGAGCAGTTCTTC
TRBV6-5	-	TRBJ1-1	-	CASSYSSRSTEAFF	TGTGCCAGCAGTTACTCGAGCCGGTCTACTGAAGCTTTCTTT
TRBV27	TRBD1	TRBJ1-6	-	CASSFGTGVNSPLHF	TGTGCCAGCAGTTTCGGGACAGGGGTCAATTCACCCCTCCACTTT
TRBV7-3	-	TRBJ2-1	-	CASSRESRRSEQFF	TGTGCCAGCAGCCGAGAGAGCCGAAGAAGTGAGCAGTTCTTC
TRBV18	-	TRBJ2-5	-	CASSPTPDQETQYF	TGTGCCAGCTCACCGACCCCCGACCAAGAGACCCAGTACTTC
TRBV28	-	TRBJ1-5	-	CASSFHVRASSRKQPQHF	TGTGCCAGCAGTTTTCATGTCAGGGCCAGTTCTCGGAAACAGCCCCAGCATTTT
TRBV11-2	TRBD1	TRBJ1-1	-	CASSSDRVNTEAFF	TGTGCCAGCAGCTCGGACAGGGTGAACACTGAAGCTTTCTTT
TRBV7-8	TRBD2	TRBJ2-7	-	CASSLRSSGMYEQYF	TGTGCCAGCAGCTTAAGGTCTAGCGGGATGTACGAGCAGTACTTC
TRBV5-4	TRBD1	TRBJ1-4	-	CASSETGAATNEKLFF	TGTGCCAGCAGCGAGACAGGGGCCGCAACTAATGAAAAACTGTTTTTT
TRBV7-3	-	TRBJ2-3	-	CASSLTDSTDTQYF	TGTGCCAGCAGCTTAACGGATAGCACAGATACGCAGTATTTT
TRBV28	TRBD1	TRBJ2-3	-	CASSRQGLTDTQYF	TGTGCCAGCAGCCGACAGGGTTTGACAGATACGCAGTATTTT
TRBV19	-	TRBJ2-4	-	CASSISAGLAGFQYF	TGTGCCAGTAGTATTAGTGCGGGGTTGGCGGGGTTTCAGTACTTC
TRBV7-3	TRBD2	TRBJ2-2	once	CASSQGLAGTGELFF	TGTGCCAGCAGCCAGGGACTAGCGGGAACCGGGGAGCTGTTTTTT
TRBV28	TRBD2	TRBJ2-7	-	CASSEASGNSYEQYF	TGTGCCAGCAGTGAGGCTAGCGGGAACTCCTACGAGCAGTACTTC
TRBV4-1	-	TRBJ2-1	once	CASSQGRARTYNEQFF	TGCGCCAGCAGCCAAGGGCGGGCCCGCACCTACAATGAGCAGTTCTTC
TRBV7-3	-	TRBJ2-2	-	CASSQNQGPGELFF	TGTGCCAGCAGCCAAAATCAGGGTCCCGGGGAGCTGTTTTTT
TRBV6-1	-	TRBJ2-2	many	CASAGGQGGPGELFF	TGTGCCAGCGCCGGAGGGCAGGGAGGTCCCGGGGAGCTGTTTTTT
TRBV7-3	-	TRBJ2-5	-	CASSLQGEVGTQYF	TGTGCCAGCAGCTTACAGGGGGAGGTGGGGACCCAGTACTTC
TRBV19	-	TRBJ2-2	once	CASSIPGELFF	TGTGCCAGTAGTATCCCCGGGGAGCTGTTTTTT